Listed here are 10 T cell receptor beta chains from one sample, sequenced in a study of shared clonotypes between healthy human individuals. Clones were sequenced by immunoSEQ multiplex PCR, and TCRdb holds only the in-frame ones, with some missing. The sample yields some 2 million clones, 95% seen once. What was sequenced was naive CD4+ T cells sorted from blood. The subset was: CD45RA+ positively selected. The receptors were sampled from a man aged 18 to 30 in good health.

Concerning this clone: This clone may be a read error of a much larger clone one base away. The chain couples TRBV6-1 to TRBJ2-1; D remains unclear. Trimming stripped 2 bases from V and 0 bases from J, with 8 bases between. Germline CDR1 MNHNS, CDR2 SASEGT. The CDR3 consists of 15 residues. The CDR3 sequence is CASSEQVGSYNEQFF. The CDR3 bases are TGTGCCAGCAGTGAACAGGTGGGCTCCTACAATGAGCAGTTCTTC.

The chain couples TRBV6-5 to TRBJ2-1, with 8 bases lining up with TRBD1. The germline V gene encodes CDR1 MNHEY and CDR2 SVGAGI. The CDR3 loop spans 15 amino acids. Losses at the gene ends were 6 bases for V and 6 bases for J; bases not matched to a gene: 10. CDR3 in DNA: TGTGCCAGCAGACGGAAGACAGGGGTGATCAATGAGCAGTTCTTC. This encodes CASRRKTGVINEQFF.

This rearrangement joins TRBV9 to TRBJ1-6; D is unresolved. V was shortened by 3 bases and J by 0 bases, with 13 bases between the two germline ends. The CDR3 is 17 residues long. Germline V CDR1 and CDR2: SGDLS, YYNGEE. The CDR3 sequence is CASSGWEGSSYNSPLHF. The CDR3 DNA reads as TGTGCCAGCAGCGGGTGGGAAGGGAGCTCCTATAATTCACCCCTCCACTTT. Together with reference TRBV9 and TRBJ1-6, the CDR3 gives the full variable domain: DSGVTQTPKHLITATGQRVTLRCSPRSGDLSVYWYQQSLDQGLQFLIQYYNGEERAKGNILERFSAQQFPDLHSELNLSSLELGDSALYFCASSGWEGSSYNSPLHFGNGTRLTVT.

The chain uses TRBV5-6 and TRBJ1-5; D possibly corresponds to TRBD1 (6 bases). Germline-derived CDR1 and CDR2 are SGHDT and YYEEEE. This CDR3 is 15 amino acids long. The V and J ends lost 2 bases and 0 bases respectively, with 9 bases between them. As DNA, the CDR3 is TGTGCCAGCAGCTTTAGGGGGAATAGCAATCAGCCCCAGCATTTT. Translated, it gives CASSFRGNSNQPQHF.

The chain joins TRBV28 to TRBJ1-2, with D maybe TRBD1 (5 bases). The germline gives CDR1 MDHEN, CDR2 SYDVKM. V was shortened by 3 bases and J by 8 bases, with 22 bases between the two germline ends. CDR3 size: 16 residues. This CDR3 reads CASSFGSSWGRSGYTF. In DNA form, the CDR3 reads TGTGCCAGCAGTTTTGGCTCATCATGGGGCAGGAGCGGCTACACCTTC.

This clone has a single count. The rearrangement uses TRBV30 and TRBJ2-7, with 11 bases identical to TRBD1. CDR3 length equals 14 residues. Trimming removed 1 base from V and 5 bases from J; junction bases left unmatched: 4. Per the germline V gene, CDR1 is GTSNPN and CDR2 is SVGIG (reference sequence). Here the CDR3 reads CAWSGGQGGNEQYF. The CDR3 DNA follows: TGTGCCTGGAGTGGGGGACAGGGGGGAAACGAGCAGTACTTC.

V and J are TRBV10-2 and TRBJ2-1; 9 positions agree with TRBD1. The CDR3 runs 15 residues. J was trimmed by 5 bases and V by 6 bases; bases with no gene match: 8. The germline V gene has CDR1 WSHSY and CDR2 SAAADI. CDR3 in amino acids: CASRPGTGWNNEQFF. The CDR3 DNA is TGCGCCAGCAGGCCCGGGACAGGGTGGAACAATGAGCAGTTCTTC.

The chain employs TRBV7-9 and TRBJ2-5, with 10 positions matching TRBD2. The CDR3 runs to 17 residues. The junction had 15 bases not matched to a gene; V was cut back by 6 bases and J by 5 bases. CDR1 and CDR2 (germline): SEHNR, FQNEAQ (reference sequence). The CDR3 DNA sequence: TGTGCCAGCAGGCTATATTCGGGACTAGCGATAAAGGAGACCCAGTACTTC. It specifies CASRLYSGLAIKETQYF.

The DNA of the CDR3 is TGTGCCAGCAGAAGAGCGGGAGTGAGGTACGAGCAGTACTTC. Translation: CASRRAGVRYEQYF. The chain has TRBV6-5 and TRBJ2-7, with TRBD2 matching over 8 bases. V gave up 6 bases and J gave up 4 bases; unmatched junction bases: 8. Germline values: CDR1 MNHEY, CDR2 SVGAGI. The CDR3 spans 14 residues.

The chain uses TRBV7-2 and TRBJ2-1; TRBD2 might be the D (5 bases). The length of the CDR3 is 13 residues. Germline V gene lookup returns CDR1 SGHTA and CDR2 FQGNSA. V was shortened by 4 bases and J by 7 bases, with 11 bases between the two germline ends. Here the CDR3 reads CASSWRVGNEQFF. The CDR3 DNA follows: TGTGCCAGCAGCTGGCGGGTCGGTAATGAGCAGTTCTTC.